Listed below are T cell receptor beta chains from one sample, sequenced in a study of response to subunit inactivated influenza vaccine. TCRdb reanalysed the RT-PCR reads using MiXCR and keeps one entry per CDR3 protein. The data show about 570,000 distinct CDR3 sequences, with approximately 10% seen just once and approximately 10% held by the top ten. The same sample was also studied in work on T cells expressing NK-cell markers.

The specimen comprised PBMCs from blood, sampled on the day of vaccination. Receptors originate from a man aged 50 or older who received an inactivated influenza vaccine. Both conserved end residues are part of each CDR3. The D gene is left open where the match is weak. A clone size is listed for some rows: how often the clone was seen (once, few, many), or a class if it is expanded.

>-|-|TRBV12-3/TRBV12-4|TRBJ2-1
CASSFEVGRGSYNEQFF
TGTGCCAGCAGTTTTGAGGTCGGACGGGGCTCCTACAATGAGCAGTTCTTC
>few|-|TRBV19|TRBJ2-7
CASSIGIFYEQYF
TGTGCCAGTAGTATCGGTATCTTCTACGAGCAGTACTTC
>few|TRBD2|TRBV5-1|TRBJ2-1
CASSLAPSGGSEEQFF
TGCGCCAGCAGCTTGGCCCCTAGCGGGGGTTCCGAGGAGCAGTTCTTC
>few|-|TRBV28|TRBJ1-3
CASRPLSRVSGNTIYF
TGTGCCAGCAGACCCCTTAGCAGGGTCTCTGGAAACACCATATATTTT
>-|TRBD2|TRBV6-4|TRBJ2-1
CASSDSAGGQNEQFF
TGTGCCAGCAGTGACTCTGCGGGGGGCCAGAATGAGCAGTTCTTC
>few|TRBD2|TRBV6-2/TRBV6-3|TRBJ2-7
CASSYRLAGVSYEQYF
TGTGCCAGCAGTTACCGACTAGCGGGAGTCAGCTACGAGCAGTACTTC
>few|-|TRBV18|TRBJ2-7
CASSVGSGQAYEQYF
TGTGCCAGCTCTGTCGGATCCGGCCAGGCCTACGAGCAGTACTTC
>-|-|TRBV2|TRBJ1-5
CASMGGGAISNQPQHF
TGTGCCAGCATGGGAGGAGGGGCGATTAGCAATCAGCCCCAGCATTTT
>-|-|TRBV3-1|TRBJ2-1
CASSRGGHNEQFF
TGTGCCAGCTCGAGGGGGGGTCACAATGAGCAGTTCTTC
>-|-|TRBV12-3/TRBV12-4|TRBJ1-4
CASSPREPSNEKLFF
TGTGCCAGCAGTCCCCGGGAGCCGTCTAATGAAAAACTGTTTTTT
>-|TRBD1|TRBV6-1|TRBJ1-2
CASSTTGNYGYTF
TGTGCCAGCAGTACGACAGGGAACTATGGCTACACCTTC
>many|-|TRBV5-1|TRBJ2-7
CASSLDRGVGSEQYF
TGCGCCAGCAGCTTGGATCGGGGTGTGGGTAGCGAGCAGTACTTC
>few|TRBD1|TRBV12-3/TRBV12-4|TRBJ2-7
CASSYGQGRSYEQYF
TGTGCCAGCAGTTACGGACAGGGACGCTCCTACGAGCAGTACTTC
>-|TRBD1|TRBV7-2|TRBJ2-7
CASSLSDRGYAKYF
TGTGCCAGCAGCTTATCCGACAGGGGCTATGCGAAGTACTTC
>few|-|TRBV7-8|TRBJ1-2
CASSKTGQLYGYTF
TGTGCCAGCAGCAAAACCGGACAGCTCTATGGCTACACCTTC
>-|TRBD2|TRBV7-2|TRBJ2-7
CASSLRSTSEYEQYF
TGTGCCAGCAGCTTAAGGTCAACTAGCGAGTACGAGCAGTACTTC
>-|TRBD2|TRBV20-1|TRBJ2-3
CSAQTSTDTQYF
TGCAGTGCACAGACTAGCACCGATACGCAGTATTTT
>-|-|TRBV7-2|TRBJ2-3
CASSDRRTDSTDTQYF
TGTGCCAGCAGCGACCGAAGGACGGATAGCACAGATACGCAGTATTTT
>many|TRBD2|TRBV7-2|TRBJ2-1
CASSRLGTSSYNEQFF
TGTGCCAGCAGCCGCCTCGGGACTAGCTCCTACAATGAGCAGTTCTTC
>few|TRBD1|TRBV6-2/TRBV6-3|TRBJ1-5
CASSRGDGTDNQPQHF
TGTGCCAGCAGTCGTGGGGATGGGACAGATAATCAGCCCCAGCATTTT